These 19 T cell receptor beta chains share one sample of origin, sequenced in a study of cytomegalovirus exposure and HLA in healthy donors. TCRdb's copy holds only in-frame clones and misses some; the assay was immunoSEQ multiplex PCR. The sample has roughly 120,000 clones, 70% to 90% seen once. The sequenced material came from PBMCs. The receptors stem from a woman between 18 and 29 years old in good health and CMV-seropositive.

V and J are TRBV6-5 and TRBJ2-1; weak D call: TRBD1 (5 bases). CDR3 length: 11 amino acids. Trimming shortened V by 5 bases and J by 6 bases, and 5 bases separated the two germline ends. Germline V lookup: CDR1 MNHEY, CDR2 SVGAGI. This CDR3 reads CASSRGNEQFF. In nucleotides, the CDR3 is TGTGCCAGCAGTAGGGGCAATGAGCAGTTCTTC.

The chain carries TRBV5-5 and TRBJ1-5; no firm D call. CDR3 length: 13 amino acids. Germline lookup yields CDR1 SGHKS and CDR2 YYEKEE (reference sequence). V lost 4 bases to trimming and J lost 5 bases, with 10 bases between them. As DNA, the CDR3 is TGTGCCAGCAGCCTAGCAGGTGATCAGCCCCAGCATTTT. This gives the protein CASSLAGDQPQHF.

This clone was detected only once. The chain has TRBV7-2 and TRBJ1-2, with TRBD1 matching over 7 bases. CDR3 size: 16 residues. Germline CDR1 is SGHTA and CDR2 is FQGNSA. J gave up 3 bases and V 7 bases, and 14 bases lay outside the gene matches. CDR3 bases: TGTGCCAGCAAGTCTATATTCGACAGGGCGGACTATGGCTACACCTTC. Amino acids: CASKSIFDRADYGYTF.

The chain couples TRBV7-2 to TRBJ2-7; TRBD2 matches at 7 bases. CDR1 is SGHTA, CDR2 FQGNSA, per germline. V trimming: 3 bases; J trimming: 5 bases; junction bases outside the gene matches: 10. This CDR3 has 15 residues. For the CDR3, the DNA is TGTGCCAGCAGCTTCGCCGGGAGAAGCGGGGACGAGCAGTACTTC. Protein product: CASSFAGRSGDEQYF.

The rearrangement joins TRBV6-1 to TRBJ1-2, with 7 bases identical to TRBD1. The CDR3 runs 14 residues. Germline V lookup: CDR1 MNHNS, CDR2 SASEGT. Losses at the gene ends were 5 bases for V and 0 bases for J; bases not matched to a gene: 3. This CDR3 reads CASSPGTANYGYTF. The CDR3 DNA reads TGTGCCAGCAGTCCCGGGACAGCTAACTATGGCTACACCTTC.

J is TRBJ1-1 and V is TRBV5-1; perhaps TRBD1 as D (6 bases). Looked up from germline, CDR1 is SGHRS and CDR2 is YFSETQ. CDR3 size: 14 residues. Between the trimmed V and J ends, which lost 1 base and 0 bases, there was a span of 7 bases. The CDR3 DNA follows: TGCGCCAGCAGCTTGAGACAGGTGAACACTGAAGCTTTCTTT. This sequence encodes CASSLRQVNTEAFF.

The V gene is TRBV7-2, the J gene TRBJ1-5, with TRBD1 as a possible D gene (6 bases). The CDR3 runs to 16 residues. Germline V gives CDR1 SGHTA, CDR2 FQGNSA. V dropped 5 bases and J dropped 7 bases, with 21 bases sitting between them. Here the CDR3 reads CASSTEASRGNQPQHF. CDR3 in DNA: TGTGCCAGCAGCACAGAGGCCAGCAGGGGAAACCAGCCCCAGCATTTT.

This chain links TRBV15 with TRBJ1-2; no firm D call. The CDR3 contains 14 residues. V was cut by 4 bases and J by 4 bases, with 13 bases left in between. In germline, CDR1 is LNHNV, CDR2 YYDKDF (reference sequence). CDR3 bases: TGTGCCACCAGCAACCCTGGGCATCCCTATGGCTACACCTTC. Its protein product is CATSNPGHPYGYTF.

The chain uses TRBV27 and TRBJ2-3; D is perhaps TRBD1 (5 bases). The V gene lost 6 bases and the J gene lost 2 bases, with 9 bases spanning the gap. CDR1 is MNHEY and CDR2 is SMNVEV in the germline V gene (reference sequence). The CDR3 spans 13 residues. The CDR3 region is CASRDSYTDTQYF. The CDR3 DNA is TGTGCCAGCAGAGACAGCTACACAGATACGCAGTATTTT.

The chain combines TRBV2 with TRBJ1-5; possibly TRBD1 for D (5 bases). The germline CDR1 and CDR2 sequences are SNHLY and FYNNEI. The CDR3 consists of 17 residues. V lost 0 bases and J lost 2, with 14 bases in between. CDR3 coding DNA: TGTGCCAGCAGTGAAGCGGGAGGGGTCTCTCGCAATCAGCCCCAGCATTTT. As protein: CASSEAGGVSRNQPQHF.

This clone was observed once. The chain recombines TRBV9 with TRBJ2-7; 10 nucleotides agree with TRBD1. The V gene's germline CDR1 is SGDLS and CDR2 YYNGEE. Trimming cost V 4 bases and J 3 bases; bases outside gene matches: 7. This CDR3 has 15 residues. The CDR3 region has the DNA TGTGCCAGCAGCCCAAGGACAGGGGGATTCTACGAGCAGTACTTC. This translates into CASSPRTGGFYEQYF.

The rearrangement uses TRBV19 and TRBJ1-4; no firm D call. Per the germline V gene, CDR1 is LNHDA and CDR2 is SQIVND (reference sequence). The CDR3 has 17 residues. Between the trimmed V and J ends, which lost 3 bases and 1 base, there was a span of 15 bases. CDR3 sequence (DNA): TGTGCCAGTAGTATCGGCCCCCCAGGTGTAACTAATGAAAAACTGTTTTTT. This codes for CASSIGPPGVTNEKLFF.

This clone was observed a single time. The rearrangement uses TRBV30 and TRBJ1-4; D remains unclear. Trimming stripped 2 bases from V and 0 bases from J, with 19 bases between. This CDR3 comprises 18 residues. Germline loops: CDR1 GTSNPN, CDR2 SVGIG (reference sequence). This CDR3 is CAWSRRRGSDATNEKLFF. The CDR3 region has the DNA TGTGCCTGGAGTCGAAGGCGTGGGAGTGATGCAACTAATGAAAAACTGTTTTTT.

V and J are TRBV11-3 and TRBJ2-1, with 11 positions matching TRBD2. The trim removed 2 bases at V and 12 bases at J, leaving 6 bases unmatched. The germline V gene encodes CDR1 SGHNT and CDR2 YENEEA. This CDR3 is 14 amino acids long. The CDR3 bases are TGTGCCAGCAGCTTAACTAGCGGGAGAGCGAGGCAGTTCTTC. Its protein is CASSLTSGRARQFF.

The chain links TRBV6-5 to TRBJ2-7; the D gene is possibly TRBD2 (7 bases). Germline CDR1 and CDR2: MNHEY and SVGAGI. The V end lost 0 bases, the J end lost 3 bases, and 12 bases lay between the germline ends. This CDR3 has 15 residues. The CDR3 here is CASSYSGGAIYEQYF. In DNA, the CDR3 is TGTGCCAGCAGTTACTCGGGGGGGGCGATCTACGAGCAGTACTTC.

Note on this clone: The sample has other DNA sequences that encode this CDR3 too. The chain employs TRBV5-1 and TRBJ1-1; TRBD1 matches 9 bases. The CDR3 length is 12 residues. CDR1 SGHRS and CDR2 YFSETQ come from the germline V gene. The ends lost 4 bases at V and 8 bases at J; junction bases unmatched: 3. The DNA for the CDR3 is TGCGCCAGCAGCCCGGGACAGGGCGAAGCTTTCTTT. Protein sequence: CASSPGQGEAFF. Using reference TRBV5-1 and TRBJ1-1 for the parts outside the CDR3, the full variable domain is KAGVTQTPRYLIKTRGQQVTLSCSPISGHRSVSWYQQTPGQGLQFLFEYFSETQRNKGNFPGRFSGRQFSNSRSEMNVSTLELGDSALYLCASSPGQGEAFFGQGTRLTVV.

This clone was counted once. The rearrangement uses TRBV4-1 and TRBJ2-1, with a tentative D call TRBD2 (7 bases). Germline CDR1 and CDR2: MGHRA and YSYEKL. V was trimmed by 3 bases and J by 0 bases, leaving 12 bases between them. The CDR3 sequence is 16 residues long. CDR3 sequence (DNA): TGCGCCAGCAGCCATTCGGGGGGCACCTCCTACAATGAGCAGTTCTTC. Residues: CASSHSGGTSYNEQFF.

V usage is TRBV19 and J usage is TRBJ2-1; tentative D call: TRBD2 (5 bases). The CDR3 extends over 14 amino acids. Per the germline V gene, CDR1 is LNHDA and CDR2 is SQIVND (reference sequence). V was pared by 7 bases and J by 5 bases, with 15 bases between. The CDR3 reads CASKDWIENNEQFF. Written as DNA, the CDR3 is TGTGCCAGTAAGGACTGGATTGAGAACAATGAGCAGTTCTTC.

J is TRBJ1-5 and V is TRBV18; D uncertain. This CDR3 contains 17 residues. Germline loops: CDR1 KGHSH, CDR2 LQKENI. V lost 6 bases to trimming and J lost 0 bases, with 18 bases between them. CDR3 protein: CASSLVREAYSNQPQHF. Written as DNA, the CDR3 is TGTGCCAGCTCTCTTGTAAGGGAGGCGTATAGCAATCAGCCCCAGCATTTT.